This paragraph covers one TCR beta chain sequence. Each CDR3 protein is one row after TCRdb ran MiXCR on the PCR reads. In the table there are fewer than 15,000 distinct CDR3 sequences, approximately 56% of which are singletons. From germline, CDR1 is MNHNS and CDR2 SASEGT. Trimming pared 6 bases from V and 2 bases from J, leaving 15 bases between. The CDR3 runs to 15 residues. The data were taken from a study of CD4 and CD8 cells across lung adenocarcinoma regions. Donors had localized lung adenocarcinoma, a non-small cell lung cancer. Sequencing was performed on CD8+ T cells from the margin of a lung tumor. The sequence derives from a female donor with lung adenocarcinoma. The CD4 and CD8 labels of this study may be unreliable. V gene TRBV6-1 combines with J gene TRBJ2-3, with D perhaps matching TRBD2 (6 bases). In DNA form, the CDR3 reads TGTGCCAGCAGCTCCCTCGGAGGGCTCACAGATACGCAGTATTTT. It is translated as CASSSLGGLTDTQYF.